The sequence of this T cell receptor beta chain was determined in a study of blood T cell repertoires in COVID-19. J was trimmed by 1 base and V by 1 base; bases with no gene match: 1. CDR3 length equals 15 residues. Germline CDR1 reads LGHDT; CDR2 reads YNNKEL (reference sequence). Profiled with immunoSEQ multiplex PCR; TCRdb holds only in-frame clones, not every one. The data show some 290,000 clones, about 88% seen once. The receptor was derived from a man between 18 and 29 years old with active or convalescent COVID-19. Sequencing was done on a sample of peripheral blood. The rearrangement links TRBV3-1 (or the pseudogene TRBV3-2) to TRBJ2-7; TRBD1 aligns across 10 bases. The CDR3 sequence is CASSQGTGGSYEQYF. The CDR3 DNA reads as TGTGCCAGCAGCCAAGGGACAGGGGGGTCCTACGAGCAGTACTTC.